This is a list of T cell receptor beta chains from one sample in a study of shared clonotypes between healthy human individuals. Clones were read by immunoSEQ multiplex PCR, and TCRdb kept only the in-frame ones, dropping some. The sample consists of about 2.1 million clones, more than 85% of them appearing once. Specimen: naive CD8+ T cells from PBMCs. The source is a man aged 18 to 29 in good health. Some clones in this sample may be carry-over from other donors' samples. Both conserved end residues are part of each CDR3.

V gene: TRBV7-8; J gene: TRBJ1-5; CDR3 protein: CASSDRESSNQPQHF
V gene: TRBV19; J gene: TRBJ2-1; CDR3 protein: CASSMDGRSSYNEQFF
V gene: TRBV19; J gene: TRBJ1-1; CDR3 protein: CASSGPSEAFF
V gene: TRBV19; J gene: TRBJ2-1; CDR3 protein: CASSTPPFHNEQFF
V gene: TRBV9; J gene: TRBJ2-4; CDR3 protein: CASSGTGSHDQYF
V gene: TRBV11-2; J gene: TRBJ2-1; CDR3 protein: CASSLVGRLSSYNEQFF
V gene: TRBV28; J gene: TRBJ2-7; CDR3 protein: CASSRSTSYEQYF
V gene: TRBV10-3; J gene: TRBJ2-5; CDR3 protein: CAISEIGGQETQYF
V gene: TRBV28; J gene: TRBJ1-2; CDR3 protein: CASRPHGTANYGYTF
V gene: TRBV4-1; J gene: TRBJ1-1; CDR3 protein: CASSLIGVNTEAFF
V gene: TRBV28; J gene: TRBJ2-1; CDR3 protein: CASSLGQGERSYYNEQFF
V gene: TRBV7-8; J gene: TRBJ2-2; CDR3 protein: CASSLLTKRSGSQDGELFF
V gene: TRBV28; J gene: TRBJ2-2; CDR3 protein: CASRRGSGELFF
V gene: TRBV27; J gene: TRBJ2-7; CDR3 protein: CASSLSGPTFYEQYF
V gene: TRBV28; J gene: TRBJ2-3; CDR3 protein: CASSLGRGDTQYF
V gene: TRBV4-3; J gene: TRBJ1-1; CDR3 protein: CASSPMRGWGPEAFF
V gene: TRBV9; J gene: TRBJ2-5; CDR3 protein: CARSVGGTGGFRETQYF
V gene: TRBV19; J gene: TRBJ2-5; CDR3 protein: CASSIARGAEAGRETQYF
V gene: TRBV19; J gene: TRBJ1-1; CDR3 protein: CASQDRMNTEAFF
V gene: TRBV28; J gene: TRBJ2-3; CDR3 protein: CASSLVAGLTDTQYF
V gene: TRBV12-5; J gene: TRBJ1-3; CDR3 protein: CASGQTGSGNTIYF
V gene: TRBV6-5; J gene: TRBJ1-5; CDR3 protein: CASSYSRSGNQPQHF
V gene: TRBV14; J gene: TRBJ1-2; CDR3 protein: CASSQLRTPHGYTF
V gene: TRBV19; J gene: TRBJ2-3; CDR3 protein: CASSTPAAGTDTQYF
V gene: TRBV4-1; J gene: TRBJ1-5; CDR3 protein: CASSLIDTSNQPQHF
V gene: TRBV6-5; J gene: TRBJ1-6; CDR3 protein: CASSPGEDSPLHF
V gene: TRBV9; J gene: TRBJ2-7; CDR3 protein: CASSVGEGGWYEQYF
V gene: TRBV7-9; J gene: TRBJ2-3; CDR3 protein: CASSPVLGITDTQYF
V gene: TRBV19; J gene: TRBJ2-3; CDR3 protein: CASRDLFGTDTQYF
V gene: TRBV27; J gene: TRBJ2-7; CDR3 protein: CASSPRGHDEQYF
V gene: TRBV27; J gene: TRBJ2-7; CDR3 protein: CASSLRDGRYEQYF
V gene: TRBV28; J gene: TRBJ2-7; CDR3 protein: CASSPTSGSFEQYF
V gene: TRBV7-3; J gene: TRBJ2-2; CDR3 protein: CASSLYLREFGELFF
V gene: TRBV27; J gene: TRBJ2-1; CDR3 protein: CASSFRRGVPEQFF
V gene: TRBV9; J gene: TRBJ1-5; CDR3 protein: CASSPFGTPQPQHF
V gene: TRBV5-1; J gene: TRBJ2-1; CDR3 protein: CASSSETSGSYHEQFF
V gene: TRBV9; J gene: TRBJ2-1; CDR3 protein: CASSVGGRANEQFF
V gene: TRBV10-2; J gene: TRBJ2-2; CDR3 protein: CASSSGTGELFF
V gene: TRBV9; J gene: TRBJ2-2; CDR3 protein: CASSSGRGSGRNPGELFF
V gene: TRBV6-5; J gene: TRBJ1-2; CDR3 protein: CASSSPVAGYTF
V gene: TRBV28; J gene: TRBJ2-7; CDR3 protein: CASSFPNGQEQYF
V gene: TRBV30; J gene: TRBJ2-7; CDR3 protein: CAWSWGWTGDTYEQYF